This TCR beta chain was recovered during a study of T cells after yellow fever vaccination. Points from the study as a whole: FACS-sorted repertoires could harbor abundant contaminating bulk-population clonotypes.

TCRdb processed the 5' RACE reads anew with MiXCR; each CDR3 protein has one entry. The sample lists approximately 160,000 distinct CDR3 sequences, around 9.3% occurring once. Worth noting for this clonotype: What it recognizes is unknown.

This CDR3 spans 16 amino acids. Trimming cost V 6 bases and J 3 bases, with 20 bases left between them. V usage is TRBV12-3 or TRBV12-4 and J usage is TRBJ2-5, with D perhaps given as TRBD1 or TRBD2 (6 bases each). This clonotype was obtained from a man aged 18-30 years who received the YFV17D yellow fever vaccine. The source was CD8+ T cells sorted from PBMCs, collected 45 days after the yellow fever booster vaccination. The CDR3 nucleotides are TGTGCCAGCAGCCCCCTCGGGGGCCTATTGGAAGAGACCCAGTACTTC. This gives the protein CASSPLGGLLEETQYF.